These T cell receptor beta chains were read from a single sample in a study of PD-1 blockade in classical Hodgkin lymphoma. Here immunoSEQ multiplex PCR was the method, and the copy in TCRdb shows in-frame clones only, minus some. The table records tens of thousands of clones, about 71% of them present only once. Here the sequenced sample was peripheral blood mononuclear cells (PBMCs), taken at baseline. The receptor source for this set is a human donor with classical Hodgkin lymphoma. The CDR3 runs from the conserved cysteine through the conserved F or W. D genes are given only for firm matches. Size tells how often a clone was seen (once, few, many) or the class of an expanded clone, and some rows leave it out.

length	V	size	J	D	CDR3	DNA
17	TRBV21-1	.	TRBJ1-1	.	CAILLGTITRGLRGAFF	TGTGCCATTCTGTTGGGGACCATAACCCGTGGTCTGAGAGGAGCTTTCTTT
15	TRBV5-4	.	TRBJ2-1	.	CASSPGGIPYNEQFF	TGTGCCAGCAGCCCAGGGGGGATTCCCTACAATGAACAGTTCTTC
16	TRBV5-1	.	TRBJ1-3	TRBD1	CASSLGTGSGGNTIYF	TGCGCCAGCAGCTTGGGGACAGGGTCCGGAGGAAACACCATATATTTT
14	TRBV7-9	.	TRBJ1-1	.	CASSLSGGGTEAFF	TGTGCCAGCAGCCTCTCGGGGGGCGGCACTGAAGCTTTCTTT
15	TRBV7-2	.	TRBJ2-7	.	CASSLSQGYGYEQYF	TGTGCCAGCAGCTTATCCCAGGGGTATGGGTACGAGCAGTACTTC
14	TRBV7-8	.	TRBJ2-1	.	CASSLENLGNEQFF	TGTGCCAGCAGCTTAGAGAATTTGGGCAATGAGCAGTTCTTC
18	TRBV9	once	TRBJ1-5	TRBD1	CASSVGSGTVYSNQPQHF	TGTGCCAGCAGCGTGGGTTCCGGGACAGTTTATAGCAATCAGCCCCAGCATTTT
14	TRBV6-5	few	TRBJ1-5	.	CASSPTGYHQPQHF	TGTGCCAGCAGTCCCACAGGATACCATCAGCCCCAGCATTTT
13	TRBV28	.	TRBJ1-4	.	CASSFGRGEKLFF	TGTGCCAGCAGTTTTGGCCGGGGCGAAAAACTGTTTTTT
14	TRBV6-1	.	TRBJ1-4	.	CASSSQGFNEKLFF	TGTGCCAGCTCCTCACAGGGCTTTAATGAAAAACTGTTTTTT
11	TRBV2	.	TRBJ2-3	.	CASSARDAQYF	TGTGCCAGCAGTGCCCGAGATGCGCAGTATTTT
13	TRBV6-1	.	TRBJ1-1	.	CASHLSGDTEAFF	TGTGCCAGCCATTTGTCGGGGGACACTGAAGCTTTCTTT
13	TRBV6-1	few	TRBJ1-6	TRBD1	CATGQASGSPLHF	TGTGCCACCGGACAGGCATCAGGTTCACCCCTCCACTTT
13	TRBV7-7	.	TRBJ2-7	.	CASSSGQSYEQYF	TGTGCTAGCAGCTCGGGACAATCCTACGAGCAGTACTTC
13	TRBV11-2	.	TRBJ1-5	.	CASSLDINQPQHF	TGTGCCAGCAGCTTAGATATCAATCAGCCCCAGCATTTT
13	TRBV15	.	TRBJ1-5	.	CATSREQSRSQHF	TGTGCCACCAGCAGAGAGCAATCCCGGTCCCAGCATTTT
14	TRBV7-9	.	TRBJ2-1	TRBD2	CASSRTSFLDEQFF	TGTGCCAGCTCTAGGACTAGCTTTCTGGATGAGCAGTTCTTC
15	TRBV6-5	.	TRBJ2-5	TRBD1	CASRGTGQVQETQYF	TGTGCCAGCAGGGGGACCGGACAGGTCCAAGAGACCCAGTACTTC
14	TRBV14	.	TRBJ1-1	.	CASSQDGGNTEAFF	TGTGCCAGCAGCCAAGATGGGGGGAACACTGAAGCTTTCTTT
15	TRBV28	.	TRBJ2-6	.	CASNAQVSGANVLTF	TGTGCCAGCAATGCGCAGGTCTCTGGGGCCAACGTCCTGACTTTC
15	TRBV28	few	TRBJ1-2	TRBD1	CASSFTGAGGYGYTF	TGTGCCAGCAGTTTCACAGGGGCTGGCGGCTATGGCTACACCTTC
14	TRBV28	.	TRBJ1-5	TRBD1	CASSSGQGGQPQHF	TGTGCCAGCAGTTCCGGACAGGGGGGTCAGCCCCAGCATTTT
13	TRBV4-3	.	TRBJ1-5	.	CASSQDGFQPQHF	TGCGCCAGCAGCCAAGATGGGTTTCAGCCCCAGCATTTT
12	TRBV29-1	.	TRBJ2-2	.	CSADSHTGELFF	TGCAGCGCCGACAGTCACACCGGGGAGCTGTTTTTT
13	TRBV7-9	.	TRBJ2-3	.	CASRPLGTDTQYF	TGTGCCAGCAGACCCTTAGGCACAGATACGCAGTATTTT
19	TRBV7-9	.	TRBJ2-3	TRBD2	CASSPRFEFAGGSTDTQYF	TGTGCCAGCAGCCCCCGGTTCGAGTTTGCGGGAGGAAGCACAGATACGCAGTATTTT
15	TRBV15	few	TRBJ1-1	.	CATSRDRWGTSEAFF	TGTGCCACCAGCAGAGATCGGTGGGGGACCAGTGAAGCTTTCTTT
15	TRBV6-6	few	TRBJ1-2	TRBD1	CASSNRGRVSHGYTF	TGTGCCAGCAGCAACAGGGGGCGCGTAAGCCATGGCTACACCTTC
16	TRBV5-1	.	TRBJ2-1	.	CASSEWAGATYNEQFF	TGTGCCAGCAGCGAATGGGCAGGGGCAACCTACAATGAGCAGTTCTTC
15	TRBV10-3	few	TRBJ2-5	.	CAISERGDLQETQYF	TGTGCCATCAGTGAGAGGGGGGACCTCCAAGAGACCCAGTACTTC
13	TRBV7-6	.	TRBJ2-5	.	CASSLVHQETQYF	TGTGCCAGCAGCTTAGTTCACCAAGAGACCCAGTACTTC
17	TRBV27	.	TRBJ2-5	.	CASSYRPDWGRPETQYF	TGTGCCAGCAGTTATCGGCCCGACTGGGGTCGACCGGAGACCCAGTACTTC
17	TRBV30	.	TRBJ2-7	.	CAWSVRAGLQKSYEQYF	TGTGCCTGGAGTGTACGGGCAGGGCTGCAGAAGTCCTACGAGCAGTACTTC
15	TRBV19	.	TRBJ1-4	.	CASSMSTGQNEKLFF	TGTGCCAGTAGTATGTCGACGGGACAAAATGAAAAACTGTTTTTT
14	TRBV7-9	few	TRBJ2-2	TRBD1	CASTGTGVIGELFF	TGTGCCAGCACCGGGACAGGGGTCATCGGGGAGCTGTTTTTT
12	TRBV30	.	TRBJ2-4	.	CAWSQGADIQYF	TGTGCCTGGAGTCAGGGCGCGGACATTCAGTACTTC
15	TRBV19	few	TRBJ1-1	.	CASTHGAGRNTEAFF	TGTGCCAGTACCCATGGGGCAGGGCGGAACACTGAAGCTTTCTTT
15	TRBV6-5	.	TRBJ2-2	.	CASKVQEWGTGELFF	TGTGCCAGCAAGGTGCAAGAATGGGGCACCGGGGAGCTGTTTTTT
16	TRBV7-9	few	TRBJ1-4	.	CASSLRRQTLNEKLFF	TGTGCCAGCAGCTTAAGGAGACAGACCCTTAATGAAAAACTGTTTTTT
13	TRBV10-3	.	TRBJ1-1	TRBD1	CAIGGTGATEAFF	TGTGCCATCGGTGGGACAGGGGCAACTGAAGCTTTCTTT
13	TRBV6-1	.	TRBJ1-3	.	CASSENPGNTIYF	TGTGCCAGCAGTGAAAACCCGGGGAACACCATATATTTT
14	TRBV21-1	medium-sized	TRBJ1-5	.	CASSKARRNQPQHF	TGTGCCAGCAGCAAAGCGCGGCGGAATCAGCCCCAGCATTTT
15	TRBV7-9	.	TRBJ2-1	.	CASSPRGLSEGEQFF	TGTGCCAGCAGCCCTAGGGGTTTGTCTGAGGGTGAGCAGTTCTTC
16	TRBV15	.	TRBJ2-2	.	CATSRGGGPNTGELFF	TGTGCCACCAGCAGGGGAGGGGGGCCGAACACCGGGGAGCTGTTTTTT
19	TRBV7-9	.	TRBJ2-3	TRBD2	CASSFGLAGGFVSPDTQYF	TGTGCCAGCAGCTTTGGCCTAGCGGGGGGTTTTGTTAGCCCAGATACGCAGTATTTT
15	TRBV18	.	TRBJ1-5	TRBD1	CASSDDRGLTQPQHF	TGTGCCAGCTCAGACGACAGGGGGTTGACTCAGCCCCAGCATTTT
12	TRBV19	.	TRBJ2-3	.	CASSTLKHTQYF	TGTGCCAGTAGTACGCTGAAGCATACGCAGTATTTT
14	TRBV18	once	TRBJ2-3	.	CASSPGVGTDTQYF	TGTGCCAGCTCACCGGGGGTAGGGACAGATACGCAGTATTTT
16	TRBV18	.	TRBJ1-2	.	CASSPSGTPRDYGYTF	TGTGCCAGCTCACCCTCGGGGACCCCACGGGACTATGGCTACACCTTC
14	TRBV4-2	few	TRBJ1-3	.	CASSPQIRGDTIYF	TGTGCCAGCAGCCCCCAAATTCGAGGCGACACCATATATTTT